The T cell receptor beta chain described here comes from a study of technical replicates of blood from four donors. The table lists this clone with a few counts. V shed 5 bases, J shed 2 bases, and the junction held 7 bases outside the gene matches. Germline V lookup: CDR1 LNHDA, CDR2 SQIVND (reference sequence). The CDR3 runs 16 residues. Clones were sequenced by immunoSEQ multiplex PCR, and TCRdb holds only the in-frame ones, with some missing. The top ten hold 0.41% of the sample, which has tens of thousands of clones, 75% to 90% seen once. This clonotype was sampled from a human donor in good health. Source material: T cells isolated from PBMCs. This chain connects TRBV19 to TRBJ1-1, with 11 bases fitting TRBD1. Written as DNA, the CDR3 is TGTGCCAGTAGTTCGGGACAGGGGGGTTTAAACACTGAAGCTTTCTTT. It specifies CASSSGQGGLNTEAFF.